This entry is about one T cell receptor (beta chain). Its antigen specificity is not known. No much larger clone is present one base from it, and per-base qualities are unavailable. This record belongs to a study of cytotoxic CD8 clonotypes in ibrutinib-treated CLL (dated by TCRdb to about 2021). For the wider study: The cohort was composed of about 10 relapsed/refractory and roughly 16 treatment-naive patients; IGHV unmutated status was identified in 17 patients. Longitudinal samples were available for about 30% of the roughly 90 trial participants. Samples averaged roughly 280,000 productive templates and tens of thousands of productive rearrangements. Partial responses were observed in about 25 patients and complete responses in 2; after a median follow-up of roughly 72 months, remission was maintained in 15 or so patients and progression was observed in approximately twelve. The response samples were drawn at a median of roughly twelve months into treatment, with a range of about 6 to 36 months. All remission and progressive disease samples were collected while patients were still receiving ibrutinib. Cryopreserved peripheral blood mononuclear cells were collected before treatment, at response, and at either disease progression or sustained remission.

Read against the paper, the sample's time point label means: progressive disease on ibrutinib. For TCR beta library preparation, around 2 micrograms of genomic DNA were isolated from cryopreserved PBMCs. High-throughput TCR beta sequencing was performed on longitudinal blood samples from CLL patients receiving ibrutinib monotherapy. The patients took part in an open-label, single-center phase 2 trial of ibrutinib monotherapy. The goal of deep resolution MiSeq sequencing was a depth between 1 in 1 million and 1 in 200,000 T cells, and coverage averaged 10x per clonotype. TCR beta libraries were generated with the immunoSEQ hsTCRB Kit. On the authors' methods: Data were analyzed with ImmunoSEQ Data Assistant and ImmunoSEQ Analyzer, with V, D and J genes assigned per IMGT definitions. Clonality, with values ranging from 0 to 1, was calculated as one minus the normalized Shannon entropy of productive rearrangement frequencies. Only overrepresented clonotypes making up at least 0.05% of the repertoire of each patient were included in the public clonotype analysis. Some twelve age-matched healthy donor repertoires from immuneACCESS were used as controls for clonality. TCRdb provides this immuneACCESS table in a form limited to in-frame rearrangements. Some clones are lacking; in checked studies, under half of them reflect an unresolved V gene, and why the rest are absent is not known. V and J calls and clone size are given by that table; D and trimming were obtained from the DNA. A total of approximately 280,000 clones appear in this sample, approximately 76% of them only once. The ten top clones hold roughly 5.7% of the sample.

Here is what the overall study found, with its caveats: Clonality rose at ibrutinib response, remained stable during sustained remission, and dropped back toward baseline at progression. Public clonotypes were rare and either shrank or stayed stable during treatment, and the rise in clonality at ibrutinib response reflected expansion of private clonotypes. At baseline, clonality was higher than in age-matched healthy donors and showed a strong correlation with circulating CD8+ T-cell counts. Lymph node repertoires were not examined, and the timing of sampling was not matched between patients in sustained remission and those whose disease progressed.

The input for sequencing was PBMCs, taken at disease progression, from a patient treated with ibrutinib. The source of this sequence is a human donor with chronic lymphocytic leukemia.

The CDR3 protein sequence reads: CSVRGLAGKYNEQFF. The DNA reads as follows: TGCAGCGTCCGCGGACTAGCGGGTAAATACAATGAGCAGTTCTTC. The sequence links TRBV29-1 to TRBJ2-1; TRBD2 matches 11 bases in the middle. The germline V gene sets CDR1 to SQVTM and CDR2 to ANQGSEA. V is trimmed back by 6 bases and J by 4 bases, and the junction contains 8 bases that no gene match accounts for. The CDR3, from cysteine to phenylalanine, totals 15 residues. The entry retains the CDR3 DNA only, 45 bases that are in frame from base 1.